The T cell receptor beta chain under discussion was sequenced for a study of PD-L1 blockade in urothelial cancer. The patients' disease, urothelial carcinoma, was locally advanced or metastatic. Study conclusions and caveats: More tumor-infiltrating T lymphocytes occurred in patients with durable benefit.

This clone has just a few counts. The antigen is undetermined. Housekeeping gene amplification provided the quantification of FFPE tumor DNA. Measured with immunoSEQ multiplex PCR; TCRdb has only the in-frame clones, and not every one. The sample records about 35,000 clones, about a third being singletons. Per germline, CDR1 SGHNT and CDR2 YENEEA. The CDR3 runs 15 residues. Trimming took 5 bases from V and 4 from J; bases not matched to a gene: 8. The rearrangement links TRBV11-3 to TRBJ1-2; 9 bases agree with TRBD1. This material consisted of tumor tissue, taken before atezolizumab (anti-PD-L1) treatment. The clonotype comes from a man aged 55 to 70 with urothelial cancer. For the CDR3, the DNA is TGTGCCAGCAGCCATACAGGGGGCGTAGGCTATGGCTACACCTTC. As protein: CASSHTGGVGYGYTF.